The source of this T cell receptor beta chain is a study of T cells expressing NK-cell markers. The CDR3 has 16 amino acids. Germline loops: CDR1 SGHTA, CDR2 FQGTGA. From its re-call of the 5' RACE reads, TCRdb lists each CDR3 protein once, without DNA. The sample features roughly 420,000 distinct CDR3 sequences, with 7.3% in its top ten. The sequence was collected from a woman aged 18 to 75 in good health. The genes are TRBV7-3 and TRBJ2-3; the D gene TCRdb calls, TRBD1, cannot be checked with no DNA. Material: blood T cells: a sorted CD56 or NKG2C T cell subset, CD4+ or CD8+ T cells, or bulk PBMC T cells (not recorded which). CDR3 sequence: CASSLRGVSSTDTQYF.